The clone carrying this TCR beta chain was detected a few times. Its antigen is still unknown. PCR employed 60 Vbeta and 13 Jbeta primers. Sequencing used immunoSEQ multiplex PCR; TCRdb keeps in-frame clones, though not all of them. The data show about 110,000 clones, more than 60% seen once. The data derive from a study of cytomegalovirus exposure and HLA in healthy donors. Everyone who donated was a healthy bone marrow donor. Whole-study findings and limits: TCR beta V segments were, for the most part, productive about 87% or about 30% of the time in an earlier analysis. Indistinguishable V segments, including TRBV6-2 and TRBV6-3, were excluded.

This CDR3 is built from 16 residues. Trimming took off 0 bases at V and 5 bases at J, with 11 bases between the two ends. Germline V gene sequence: CDR1 SNHLY, CDR2 FYNNEI. The receptor was isolated from a man aged 35 to 55 in good health and CMV-seronegative. The gene calls are TRBV2 and TRBJ1-6, with TRBD1 as a possible D gene (5 bases). Source material: PBMCs. CDR3 sequence reads: CASSEAGGRNNSPLHF. DNA of the CDR3: TGTGCCAGCAGTGAAGCGGGGGGACGGAATAATTCACCCCTCCACTTT.